This entry lists 28 T cell receptor beta chains sequenced from one sample in a study of shared clonotypes between healthy human individuals. Sequencing used immunoSEQ multiplex PCR; TCRdb keeps in-frame clones, though not all of them. Of a few million clones in the sample, approximately 95% were seen once. Material for sequencing was naive CD4+ T cells from PBMCs. Specified subset: CD45RA+ positively selected. The receptor set was obtained from a man in his late teens or twenties in good health. Some clones in this sample may be carry-over from other donors' samples.

The CDR3 loop reads CASSSPGTVKNIQYF. The CDR3 DNA is TGTGCCAGCAGTAGCCCCGGGACAGTCAAAAACATTCAGTACTTC. The chain uses TRBV28 and TRBJ2-4; 7 bases line up with TRBD1. Germline V gene lookup returns CDR1 MDHEN and CDR2 SYDVKM. The CDR3 has 15 residues. Losses at the gene ends were 5 bases for V and 3 bases for J; bases not matched to a gene: 7. Drawing the rest from reference TRBV28 and TRBJ2-4, the complete variable domain is DVKVTQSSRYLVKRTGEKVFLECVQDMDHENMFWYRQDPGLGLRLIYFSYDVKMKEKGDIPEGYSVSREKKERFSLILESASTNQTSMYLCASSSPGTVKNIQYFGAGTRLSVL.

The chain employs TRBV5-1 and TRBJ2-5; possibly TRBD2 for D (6 bases). The CDR3 covers 13 residues. Between the trimmed V and J ends, which lost 5 bases and 2 bases, there was a span of 10 bases. Germline V gives CDR1 SGHRS, CDR2 YFSETQ. The CDR3 sequence: CASSLAPQETQYF. CDR3 nucleotides: TGCGCCAGCAGTCTAGCGCCGCAAGAGACCCAGTACTTC.

The rearrangement joins TRBV21-1 to TRBJ2-3; TRBD1 is taken as the D call from the table, unchecked against the DNA. TRBV21-1 represents a pseudogene. There are 19 residues in the CDR3. CDR3 sequence (DNA): TGTGCCAGCAGCACCCCCAGTATCGAGCCAGGGGATTGGGCAGATACGCAGTATTTT. Its protein product is CASSTPSIEPGDWADTQYF.

The rearrangement uses TRBV28 and TRBJ1-1, with a possible D match to TRBD1 (6 bases). V was pared by 6 bases and J by 6 bases, with 20 bases between. Looked up from germline, CDR1 is MDHEN and CDR2 is SYDVKM. The CDR3 covers 15 residues. The CDR3 region has the DNA TGTGCCAGCAGCCCGGTTAGGAGGGGGGTCTCTGAAGCTTTCTTT. Protein: CASSPVRRGVSEAFF.

J is TRBJ2-7 and V is TRBV30; 7 bases map to TRBD1. Germline trimming cut 2 bases from V and 10 bases from J; bases unmatched to any gene: 5. The CDR3 loop spans 11 amino acids. Germline CDR1 GTSNPN, CDR2 SVGIG (reference sequence). CDR3 nucleotides: TGTGCCTGGAGTCCAGGACAGGTTCAGTACTTC. As protein: CAWSPGQVQYF. The full variable domain, with the rest looked up from reference TRBV30 and TRBJ2-7, is SQTIHQWPATLVQPVGSPLSLECTVEGTSNPNLYWYRQAAGRGLQLLFYSVGIGQISSEVPQNLSASRPQDRQFILSSKKLLLSDSGFYLCAWSPGQVQYFGPGTRLTVT.

The chain carries TRBV4-3 and TRBJ2-1; a weak D match, TRBD2 (5 bases). CDR1 LGHNA and CDR2 YSLEER come from the germline V gene. V dropped 5 bases and J dropped 6 bases, with 23 bases sitting between them. The CDR3 covers 17 residues. In DNA, the CDR3 is TGCGCCAGCAGCGGCAAGGCGGGCGCGGTGGGGATCAATGAGCAGTTCTTC. It specifies CASSGKAGAVGINEQFF.

The chain links TRBV4-1 to TRBJ1-2, with D hard to call. Germline lookup yields CDR1 MGHRA and CDR2 YSYEKL. Trimming removed 6 bases at V and 0 bases at J, with 8 bases between. The CDR3 is 13 residues long. CDR3 region: CASRPVPNYGYTF. CDR3 nucleotides: TGCGCCAGCAGACCGGTTCCTAACTATGGCTACACCTTC.

The rearrangement links TRBV5-1 to TRBJ2-3; the D call may be TRBD1 or TRBD2 (5 bases each). CDR1 SGHRS and CDR2 YFSETQ come from the germline V gene. The CDR3 sequence is 14 residues long. Trimming shortened V by 1 base and J by 3 bases, and 9 bases separated the two germline ends. The CDR3 bases are TGCGCCAGCAGCTTGCGGGGACGGACAGATACGCAGTATTTT. Amino acid sequence: CASSLRGRTDTQYF.

This clone was seen a single time. The gene calls are TRBV7-2 and TRBJ2-1; 10 nucleotides match TRBD2. The CDR3 has 16 amino acids. V was pared by 0 bases and J by 12 bases, with 11 bases of the junction left unmatched. The germline CDR1 and CDR2 sequences are SGHTA and FQGNSA. The CDR3 is CASSLAGLAGVGGQFF. The CDR3 bases are TGTGCCAGCAGCTTAGCTGGGCTAGCGGGAGTTGGGGGGCAGTTCTTC. The full variable domain, completed using reference TRBV7-2 and TRBJ2-1, is GAGVSQSPSNKVTEKGKDVELRCDPISGHTALYWYRQSLGQGLEFLIYFQGNSAPDKSGLPSDRFSAERTGGSVSTLTIQRTQQEDSAVYLCASSLAGLAGVGGQFFGPGTRLTVL.

The chain combines TRBV5-1 with TRBJ2-7, with D hard to call. Trimming shortened V by 2 bases and J by 4 bases, and 13 bases separated the two germline ends. Germline V gene sequence: CDR1 SGHRS, CDR2 YFSETQ. The length of the CDR3 is 14 residues. DNA for the CDR3: TGCGCCAGCAGCTTTGAAGGGCCTAGGTACGAGCAGTACTTC. Translation: CASSFEGPRYEQYF.

The chain is built from TRBV2 and TRBJ2-5; a possible D gene is TRBD2 (6 bases). The CDR3 loop spans 16 amino acids. V was clipped by 0 bases and J by 2 bases, with 13 bases between them. The germline V gene has CDR1 SNHLY and CDR2 FYNNEI. This CDR3 reads CASSEARSSEQETQYF. CDR3 sequence (DNA): TGTGCCAGCAGTGAAGCGCGGTCTAGCGAGCAAGAGACCCAGTACTTC. The full variable domain, in which reference TRBV2 and TRBJ2-5 provide the parts outside the CDR3, is EPEVTQTPSHQVTQMGQEVILRCVPISNHLYFYWYRQILGQKVEFLVSFYNNEISEKSEIFDDQFSVERPDGSNFTLKIRSTKLEDSAMYFCASSEARSSEQETQYFGPGTRLLVL.

The rearrangement joins TRBV30 to TRBJ2-1; D is unclear. V gave up 4 bases and J gave up 1 base, with 11 bases separating them. The CDR3 runs 14 residues. The germline V gene encodes CDR1 GTSNPN and CDR2 SVGIG (reference sequence). CDR3 sequence: CAWNPQPSYNEQFF. For the CDR3, the DNA is TGTGCCTGGAACCCCCAGCCTTCCTACAATGAGCAGTTCTTC. Together with reference TRBV30 and TRBJ2-1, the CDR3 gives the full variable domain: SQTIHQWPATLVQPVGSPLSLECTVEGTSNPNLYWYRQAAGRGLQLLFYSVGIGQISSEVPQNLSASRPQDRQFILSSKKLLLSDSGFYLCAWNPQPSYNEQFFGPGTRLTVL.

The chain is built from TRBV7-8 and TRBJ1-2; maybe TRBD1 (5 bases). CDR3 length: 15 residues. The V end was cut by 5 bases, the J end by 4 bases, with 17 bases between. Germline values: CDR1 SGHVS, CDR2 FQNEAQ. This chain's CDR3 is CASSLPGEVSYGYTF. CDR3 DNA sequence: TGTGCCAGCAGCCTGCCGGGGGAAGTTTCCTATGGCTACACCTTC.

This chain links TRBV28 with TRBJ2-1, with 12 bases matching TRBD1. The V gene's germline CDR1 is MDHEN and CDR2 SYDVKM. The length of the CDR3 is 16 residues. V trimming: 2 bases; J trimming: 9 bases; junction bases outside the gene matches: 8. For the CDR3, the DNA is TGTGCCAGCAGTTTAACCGGGACAGGGGGCTCAGGTGAGCAGTTCTTC. It translates to CASSLTGTGGSGEQFF.

V usage is TRBV27 and J usage is TRBJ1-1; D unresolved. Trimming left V 3 bases short and J 5 bases short, with 10 bases between. Germline V gives CDR1 MNHEY, CDR2 SMNVEV (reference sequence). The CDR3 covers 13 residues. This CDR3 is CASSLALLTEAFF. The CDR3 nucleotides read TGTGCCAGCAGTTTGGCCCTCTTAACTGAAGCTTTCTTT.

The chain recombines TRBV5-1 with TRBJ2-5; TRBD1 is a possible D gene (5 bases). The V gene lost 7 bases and the J gene lost 7 bases, with 17 bases spanning the gap. CDR3 length equals 13 residues. CDR1 is SGHRS, CDR2 YFSETQ, per germline. The CDR3 is CASSWSTEPTQYF. CDR3 in DNA: TGCGCCAGCTCCTGGTCGACAGAGCCGACCCAGTACTTC.

This clone was recorded once. The chain couples TRBV28 to TRBJ1-1; D is perhaps TRBD1 (6 bases). In germline, CDR1 is MDHEN, CDR2 SYDVKM. This CDR3 region has 16 residues. V shed 5 bases and J shed 4 bases, with 20 bases lying between them. The CDR3 here is CASSPSGTRGGTEAFF. Written as DNA, the CDR3 is TGTGCCAGCAGTCCCTCAGGGACCAGGGGTGGCACTGAAGCTTTCTTT. Full variable domain (rest looked up from reference TRBV28 and TRBJ1-1): DVKVTQSSRYLVKRTGEKVFLECVQDMDHENMFWYRQDPGLGLRLIYFSYDVKMKEKGDIPEGYSVSREKKERFSLILESASTNQTSMYLCASSPSGTRGGTEAFFGQGTRLTVV.

The CDR3 DNA follows: TGTGCCAGCTCACCTTCGGGACAGGTATGGTACGAGCAGTACTTC. Translating it yields CASSPSGQVWYEQYF. This chain joins TRBV18 and TRBJ2-7; 8 nucleotides match TRBD1. Trimming at V came to 3 bases and at J to 4 bases, leaving 8 bases not matched to a gene. Germline-derived CDR1 and CDR2 are KGHSH and LQKENI. The CDR3 consists of 15 residues.

Notes on this clone: The identical CDR3 is also encoded by other nucleotide sequences in the sample. The chain employs TRBV5-1 and TRBJ2-7; D is possibly TRBD1 or TRBD2 (5 bases each). V was cut by 3 bases and J by 0 bases, with 10 bases left in between. Germline V lookup: CDR1 SGHRS, CDR2 YFSETQ. The CDR3 length is 14 residues. CDR3 bases: TGCGCCAGCAGCTCAGGGACCACCTCCTACGAGCAGTACTTC. Its translation is CASSSGTTSYEQYF.

The CDR3 region is CASSPQWGTGTQETQYF. Here the CDR3 DNA reads TGTGCCAGCAGCCCCCAGTGGGGGACAGGGACCCAAGAGACCCAGTACTTC. The chain recombines TRBV5-6 with TRBJ2-5; 9 bases are shared with TRBD1. Trimming removed 4 bases from V and 1 base from J; junction bases left unmatched: 11. CDR3 length: 17 amino acids. Germline lookup yields CDR1 SGHDT and CDR2 YYEEEE. The entire variable domain, with the rest obtained from reference TRBV5-6 and TRBJ2-5, is as follows: DAGVTQSPTHLIKTRGQQVTLRCSPKSGHDTVSWYQQALGQGPQFIFQYYEEEERQRGNFPDRFSGHQFPNYSSELNVNALLLGDSALYLCASSPQWGTGTQETQYFGPGTRLLVL.

This clone was seen once. The V gene is TRBV5-5, the J gene TRBJ1-4; 8 bases agree with TRBD1. The CDR3 contains 17 residues. The germline CDR1 and CDR2 sequences are SGHKS and YYEKEE (reference sequence). Trimming at V came to 4 bases and at J to 0 bases, leaving 8 bases not matched to a gene. The CDR3 DNA follows: TGTGCCAGCAGCCCGACAGGGGAATGGGCAACTAATGAAAAACTGTTTTTT. It yields the protein CASSPTGEWATNEKLFF.

The V and J genes are TRBV28 and TRBJ2-7; a possible D gene is TRBD2 (5 bases). Germline V gene data show CDR1 as MDHEN and CDR2 as SYDVKM. V shed 7 bases and J shed 0 bases, with 16 bases lying between them. CDR3 length: 15 residues. In nucleotides, the CDR3 is TGTGCCAGCACCCCGGGGAGACTCATCTCCTACGAGCAGTACTTC. This encodes CASTPGRLISYEQYF.

This chain uses TRBV5-1 with TRBJ2-7; 13 nucleotides align to TRBD2. Germline assignment: CDR1 SGHRS and CDR2 YFSETQ. The CDR3 has 15 residues. After removal of 6 bases from V and 3 bases from J, the junction contained 6 bases not matched to a gene. CDR3 in DNA: TGCGCCAGCACCCGGACTAGCGGGGGAAACTACGAGCAGTACTTC. Amino acids: CASTRTSGGNYEQYF.

The gene calls are TRBV30 and TRBJ1-5; D is unresolved. Trimming shortened V by 3 bases and J by 3 bases, and 9 bases separated the two germline ends. CDR3 length equals 13 residues. In germline, CDR1 is GTSNPN, CDR2 SVGIG (reference sequence). CDR3 sequence reads: CAWSSQTNQPQHF. The CDR3 coding sequence is TGTGCCTGGAGCTCACAGACCAATCAGCCCCAGCATTTT.

The chain links TRBV9 to TRBJ2-1; 8 bases are a match to TRBD2. CDR1 and CDR2 (germline): SGDLS, YYNGEE. The CDR3 runs to 15 residues. Trimming at V came to 2 bases and at J to 2 bases, leaving 3 bases not matched to a gene. CDR3 amino acids: CASSVSGRTYNEQFF. CDR3 DNA sequence: TGTGCCAGCAGCGTCAGCGGGAGAACCTACAATGAGCAGTTCTTC.

The genes are TRBV7-2 and TRBJ2-1, with D possibly matching TRBD2 (6 bases). Germline lookup yields CDR1 SGHTA and CDR2 FQGNSA. V gave up 5 bases and J gave up 0 bases, with 8 bases separating them. The CDR3 covers 14 residues. The CDR3 coding sequence is TGTGCCAGCAGCCGGGGGAGCTCCTACAATGAGCAGTTCTTC. It specifies CASSRGSSYNEQFF.

The chain combines TRBV6-1 with TRBJ1-2; 8 bases align to TRBD1. The length of the CDR3 is 13 residues. CDR1 MNHNS and CDR2 SASEGT come from the germline V gene. The ends lost 3 bases at V and 8 bases at J; junction bases unmatched: 5. For the CDR3, the DNA is TGTGCCAGCAGTGATCCCAGGGGGCTCGGCTACACCTTC. This gives the protein CASSDPRGLGYTF.

This rearrangement joins TRBV14 to TRBJ1-2; 9 bases align to TRBD1. Germline V lookup: CDR1 SGHDN, CDR2 FVKESK. The CDR3 totals 20 residues. V was clipped by 1 base and J by 3 bases; unmatched bases: 18. The DNA of the CDR3 is TGTGCCAGCAGCCAAGTAGGTACAGGGGGCGCTTTCCGTCCGGACTATGGCTACACCTTC. The encoded protein is CASSQVGTGGAFRPDYGYTF.